This TCR beta chain emerged from a study of T cells in Graves' hyperthyroidism and ophthalmopathy. Whole-study context: Once the initial diagnosis was made, peripheral blood was obtained before any treatment.

Those patients with uncontrolled infection, other autoimmune disease, pregnancy or lactation were excluded. The CDR3 runs 14 residues. Germline values: CDR1 SGHDT, CDR2 YYEEEE. Trimming removed 0 bases at V and 4 bases at J, with 10 bases between. Study-wide findings and caveats: The majority of expanded thyroid clonotypes above 0.001 also appeared in blood. Ophthalmopathy and stable hyperthyroidism were separated by a 13 V-J model.

RNA transcripts served as the template for amplifying TCR beta CDR3 regions. Initially, a first-round RT-PCR of the TCR CDR3 employed the HTBI primer set. TCRdb recomputed calls from the multiplex PCR reads with MiXCR, one row per CDR3 protein. The sample lists 210,000 or so distinct CDR3 sequences, over 15% occurring once. This clonotype was seen only a few times. The antigen remains unidentified. Material: blood. The chain couples TRBV5-6 to TRBJ1-2; D is unclear. This sequence originates from a man aged 45-65 years with Graves' hyperthyroidism. The CDR3 reads CASSLANSTYGYTF. The DNA of the CDR3 is TGTGCCAGCAGCTTGGCCAATAGTACCTATGGCTACACCTTC.